What follows are 18 T cell receptor beta chains derived from one specimen sequenced in a study of CD8+ T cells in alopecia areata. Extracted RNA was reverse transcribed into cDNA, the sequencing template. Using immunoSEQ multiplex PCR, the repertoire was profiled, and TCRdb retains in-frame clones only, with some absent. The data contain roughly 140,000 clones, about 53% of them seen just once; the ten biggest clones take up approximately 19%. This specimen was CD8+ T cells sorted from blood, taken at week 0. These receptors were taken from a human donor with alopecia areata.

J is TRBJ2-2 and V is TRBV11-2; D is uncertain. The germline CDR1 and CDR2 sequences are SGHAT and FQNNGV. The V gene lost 5 bases and the J gene lost 7 bases, with 8 bases spanning the gap. CDR3 length: 12 residues. CDR3 in amino acids: CASSPLYGELFF. The CDR3 coding sequence is TGTGCCAGCAGCCCACTGTACGGGGAGCTGTTTTTT.

This clone occurred a few times. The gene calls are TRBV7-9 and TRBJ1-2; D is uncertain. The V end was cut by 6 bases, the J end by 8 bases, with 28 bases between. CDR1 is SEHNR, CDR2 FQNEAQ, per germline (reference sequence). The CDR3 runs to 17 residues. The DNA for the CDR3 is TGTGCCAGCAGTCCCCCACTTACCGGACGCGAGAAGGGCGGCTACACCTTC. This translates into CASSPPLTGREKGGYTF.

The sample holds a few counts of this clone. The V call is TRBV5-6, the J call TRBJ2-7, with D possibly TRBD1 on 5 matching bases. Per the germline V gene, CDR1 is SGHDT and CDR2 is YYEEEE. V was clipped by 0 bases and J by 3 bases, with 16 bases between them. This CDR3 is 16 amino acids long. DNA of the CDR3: TGTGCCAGCAGCTTGGAACTCCAGGGTTTCCTCTACGAGCAGTACTTC. Its translation: CASSLELQGFLYEQYF.

This clone was seen only a few times. The rearrangement links TRBV29-1 to TRBJ2-7; D is perhaps TRBD1 or TRBD2 (5 bases each). Germline V gene sequence: CDR1 SQVTM, CDR2 ANQGSEA. The V gene lost 5 bases and the J gene lost 1 base, with 12 bases spanning the gap. This CDR3 is built from 13 residues. The CDR3 DNA reads TGCAGCGTTCCGGGGACGGAGTCCTACGAGCAGTACTTC. Its translation: CSVPGTESYEQYF.

The chain carries TRBV7-2 and TRBJ1-5; D is uncertain. This CDR3 is 16 amino acids long. Trimming stripped 2 bases from V and 3 bases from J, with 14 bases between. Germline CDR1 reads SGHTA; CDR2 reads FQGNSA. CDR3 loop: CASSLTGEQSNQPQHF. The CDR3 nucleotides are TGTGCCAGCAGCTTAACCGGGGAACAGTCCAATCAGCCCCAGCATTTT.

This clone was counted only a few times. Different DNA sequences within this sample yield the same CDR3. The chain is built from TRBV29-1 and TRBJ1-2; 10 bases are a match to TRBD1. The V segment lost 5 bases and the J segment 7 bases; nucleotides outside the gene matches: 4. The CDR3 runs 12 residues. Germline V gene sequence: CDR1 SQVTM, CDR2 ANQGSEA. Here the CDR3 reads CSVPTGGSGYTF. For the CDR3, the DNA is TGCAGCGTTCCGACAGGGGGCTCTGGCTACACCTTC. Full variable domain (outside the CDR3, taken from reference TRBV29-1 and TRBJ1-2): SAVISQKPSRDICQRGTSLTIQCQVDSQVTMMFWYRQQPGQSLTLIATANQGSEATYESGFVIDKFPISRPNLTFSTLTVSNMSPEDSSIYLCSVPTGGSGYTFGSGTRLTVV.

This clone showed up just a few times. The J gene is TRBJ2-3, the V gene TRBV12-5, with D uncertain. This CDR3 comprises 12 residues. Deletions cut 7 bases from V and 3 bases from J, with 8 bases between. The germline V gene has CDR1 LGHNT and CDR2 FRNRAP. This chain's CDR3 is CASALVTDTQYF. The CDR3 DNA reads TGTGCTAGTGCCCTCGTTACAGATACGCAGTATTTT.

This clone rates as medium-sized (0.01 to 0.1%). Other nucleotide sequences from this sample produce the same CDR3. The chain combines TRBV4-3 with TRBJ2-1; D gene uncertain. With 0 bases removed from V and 1 base from J, the gap between germline ends came to 7 bases. Germline CDR1 and CDR2: LGHNA and YSLEER. The CDR3 totals 15 residues. This CDR3 is CASSQDGGSYNEQFF. The DNA for the CDR3 is TGCGCCAGCAGCCAAGACGGCGGATCCTACAATGAGCAGTTCTTC.

This clone was counted between two and nine times. The V and J genes are TRBV4-3 and TRBJ2-7; maybe TRBD2 (5 bases). The CDR3 extends over 13 amino acids. V was cut by 1 base and J by 5 bases, with 9 bases left in between. Germline V gene sequence: CDR1 LGHNA, CDR2 YSLEER. The CDR3 region is CASSQVTGDEQYF. The CDR3 DNA sequence: TGCGCCAGCAGCCAAGTAACCGGGGACGAGCAGTACTTC.

In this sample, this clone turned up many times. This specimen includes other DNA sequences encoding the same CDR3. The chain employs TRBV27 and TRBJ2-2; a weak D match, TRBD2 (5 bases). With 5 bases removed from V and 4 bases from J, the gap between germline ends came to 14 bases. Germline V gene lookup returns CDR1 MNHEY and CDR2 SMNVEV (reference sequence). This CDR3 has 15 residues. The CDR3 reads CASSPLLAGTGELFF. The CDR3 coding sequence is TGTGCCAGCAGTCCTCTACTGGCGGGCACCGGGGAGCTGTTTTTT.

The chain recombines TRBV7-8 with TRBJ1-5; the D is unclear. V was pared by 5 bases and J by 0 bases, with 11 bases between. This CDR3 spans 15 amino acids. Germline CDR1 and CDR2: SGHVS and FQNEAQ. The CDR3: CASSPVTVSNQPQHF. In nucleotides, the CDR3 is TGTGCCAGCAGCCCCGTGACCGTTAGCAATCAGCCCCAGCATTTT.

The rearrangement uses TRBV2 and TRBJ2-1; D call uncertain. The length of the CDR3 is 12 residues. The germline V and J ends were trimmed by 0 bases and 6 bases, with 3 bases remaining between them. Germline V gene data show CDR1 as SNHLY and CDR2 as FYNNEI. CDR3 in amino acids: CASSEATNEQFF. CDR3 bases: TGTGCCAGCAGTGAAGCTACCAATGAGCAGTTCTTC.

In its sample, this clone was seen a few times. The chain carries TRBV4-3 and TRBJ1-6; D is unresolved. V was pared by 2 bases and J by 8 bases, with 7 bases between. The CDR3 totals 13 residues. CDR1 and CDR2 from the germline V gene are LGHNA and YSLEER. CDR3 sequence (DNA): TGCGCCAGCAGCCAAATAGGCGATTCACCCCTCCACTTT. Encoded protein: CASSQIGDSPLHF.

The V gene is TRBV5-6, the J gene TRBJ2-1; 10 nucleotides match TRBD1. Trimming cost V 4 bases and J 5 bases; bases outside gene matches: 9. Per the germline V gene, CDR1 is SGHDT and CDR2 is YYEEEE. The CDR3 consists of 16 residues. The CDR3, as DNA: TGTGCCAGCAGCCACGCGGGACAGGGGTCCCACAATGAGCAGTTCTTC. This sequence encodes CASSHAGQGSHNEQFF.

This chain joins TRBV29-1 and TRBJ2-5, with D possibly TRBD2 on 6 matching bases. The CDR3 totals 18 residues. CDR1 and CDR2 (germline): SQVTM, ANQGSEA. The germline V and J ends were trimmed by 2 bases and 5 bases, with 27 bases remaining between them. This chain's CDR3 is CSVESLGEEGWERETQYF. CDR3 sequence (DNA): TGCAGCGTTGAATCCCTCGGGGAGGAAGGGTGGGAGAGGGAGACCCAGTACTTC.

The rearrangement links TRBV4-3 to TRBJ2-7; D is ambiguous. The CDR3 covers 16 residues. The V end was cut by 0 bases, the J end by 0 bases, with 12 bases between. Germline V gene data show CDR1 as LGHNA and CDR2 as YSLEER. CDR3 bases: TGCGCCAGCAGCCAAGATCCAAACCTCCACTCCTACGAGCAGTACTTC. It specifies CASSQDPNLHSYEQYF.

The rearrangement links TRBV4-1 to TRBJ2-1, with D perhaps TRBD2 (6 bases). This CDR3 comprises 14 residues. V was clipped by 0 bases and J by 9 bases, with 12 bases between them. Germline lookup yields CDR1 MGHRA and CDR2 YSYEKL. The CDR3, as DNA: TGCGCCAGCAGCCAAGACGTACTAGCTTCTGAGCAGTTCTTC. It is translated as CASSQDVLASEQFF.

This clone occurred a few times. The rearrangement links TRBV7-8 to TRBJ2-7; TRBD2 matches at 10 bases. V gave up 4 bases and J gave up 2 bases; unmatched junction bases: 5. Germline loops: CDR1 SGHVS, CDR2 FQNEAQ. CDR3 length: 15 amino acids. The CDR3 is CASSSGLAATYEQYF. The CDR3 DNA reads TGTGCCAGCAGCTCCGGACTAGCGGCGACCTACGAGCAGTACTTC.